This TCR beta chain was captured in a study of blood T cell repertoires in COVID-19. On the study more broadly: The United States, Italy and Spain provided the acute and convalescent COVID-19 samples. PBMCs, B-cell-depleted T cells, or T cells were the source of the cDNA or gDNA that made up the material.

As processed by the authors: Estimation of nucleated cell counts was performed using reference gene primer amplification. Clones were sequenced by immunoSEQ multiplex PCR, and TCRdb holds only the in-frame ones, with some missing. That table is the source of V, J and clone size, and D and trimming were worked out from the DNA. The table has 65,000 to 85,000 clones, roughly 90% seen once. V trimming: 3 bases; J trimming: 6 bases; junction bases outside the gene matches: 7. CDR1 and CDR2 from the germline V gene are LNHNV and YYDKDF (reference sequence). The CDR3 covers 16 residues. V gene TRBV15 combines with J gene TRBJ2-1; 11 nucleotides align to TRBD1. Sequencing was performed on peripheral blood. The TCR sequence derives from a human donor in a cohort sampled during active COVID-19. The CDR3 DNA is TGTGCCACCAGCAGTCAATTCGGGACAGGGGGCAATGAGCAGTTCTTC. Residues: CATSSQFGTGGNEQFF.